This T cell receptor beta chain appears in the sequencing data of a study of Ad26.COV2.S vaccination and SARS-CoV-2 variants. The study, taken as a whole, reports: An underestimation of total T cell responses may have resulted from the TCR breadth and depth analyses.

Specified treatment: around 19 received Ad26.COV2.S at low or high dose, single or two shots; five or six received placebo; per-sample allocation not given. It was on day 63 after the first vaccine or placebo injection that samples were taken. On this clone: Its specificity is unknown.

The germline V and J ends were trimmed by 5 bases and 5 bases, with 12 bases remaining between them. Per germline, CDR1 SGHTA and CDR2 FQGTGA. The CDR3 sequence is 14 residues long. Generated by immunoSEQ multiplex PCR, the TCRdb table keeps only in-frame clones and is missing some. This sample has some 400,000 clones, with about nine tenths found just once. This rearrangement joins TRBV7-3 to TRBJ2-2, with D maybe TRBD1 (6 bases). This specimen was peripheral blood, taken in a trial of Ad26.COV2.S vaccine versus placebo. This clonotype originated in a person between 18 and 65 years old who received the Ad26.COV2.S COVID-19 vaccine or a placebo. CDR3 nucleotides: TGTGCCAGCAGCCAACTCAGGGGTACCGGGGAGCTGTTTTTT. Protein product: CASSQLRGTGELFF. The entire variable domain, with the rest obtained from reference TRBV7-3 and TRBJ2-2, is as follows: GAGVSQTPSNKVTEKGKYVELRCDPISGHTALYWYRQSLGQGPEFLIYFQGTGAADDSGLPNDRFFAVRPEGSVSTLKIQRTERGDSAVYLCASSQLRGTGELFFGEGSRLTVL.